This entry lists 15 T cell receptor beta chains sequenced from one sample in a study of identical twins. TCRdb redid the calling of the 5' RACE reads with MiXCR, one entry per CDR3 protein. In the table there are under 400,000 distinct CDR3 sequences, roughly 9% of which are singletons. The sequenced material came from naive T cells sorted from blood. These TCRs come from a woman aged 45 to 65 in good health.

The rearrangement links TRBV10-3 to TRBJ1-6; D may be TRBD1 (6 bases). CDR1 is ENHRY, CDR2 SYGVKD, per germline. V gave up 7 bases and J gave up 7 bases, with 14 bases separating them. The CDR3 consists of 14 residues. The CDR3 reads CAITRTEVNSPLHF. CDR3 sequence (DNA): TGTGCCATCACCAGGACAGAAGTAAATTCACCCCTCCACTTT.

This clonotype showed up just a few times. The chain combines TRBV7-2 with TRBJ2-7; D remains ambiguous. Per germline, CDR1 SGHTA and CDR2 FQGNSA. Trimming shortened V by 2 bases and J by 1 base, and 12 bases separated the two germline ends. CDR3 length: 15 amino acids. Here the CDR3 reads CASSLSMSTSYEQYF. DNA of the CDR3: TGTGCCAGCAGCTTATCTATGTCGACGTCCTACGAGCAGTACTTC. The full variable domain, rest sourced from reference TRBV7-2 and TRBJ2-7, is GAGVSQSPSNKVTEKGKDVELRCDPISGHTALYWYRQSLGQGLEFLIYFQGNSAPDKSGLPSDRFSAERTGGSVSTLTIQRTQQEDSAVYLCASSLSMSTSYEQYFGPGTRLTVT.

The V call is TRBV4-1, the J call TRBJ1-2; D not certain. The CDR3 consists of 13 residues. CDR1 MGHRA and CDR2 YSYEKL come from the germline V gene. Trimming left V 3 bases short and J 9 bases short, with 14 bases between. The CDR3 loop reads CASSHATDLRYTF. DNA for the CDR3: TGCGCCAGCAGCCATGCGACGGACTTGCGCTACACCTTC.

The rearrangement joins TRBV27 to TRBJ2-3; TRBD2 matches 9 bases. V shed 0 bases and J 0 bases; nucleotides not matched to a gene: 10. CDR1 and CDR2 from the germline V gene are MNHEY and SMNVEV (reference sequence). This CDR3 region has 19 residues. CDR3 DNA: TGTGCCAGCAGTTTATCCCCTGGAAGTAGCGGGAGTAGCACAGATACGCAGTATTTT. Translated: CASSLSPGSSGSSTDTQYF.

This clonotype was counted many times. This sequence joins TRBV4-1 and TRBJ2-3, with D hard to call. The germline V and J ends were trimmed by 4 bases and 3 bases, with 11 bases remaining between them. The CDR3 loop spans 14 amino acids. From germline, CDR1 is MGHRA and CDR2 YSYEKL. CDR3 DNA: TGCGCCAGCAGCCTCAGAGCTGAGACAGATACGCAGTATTTT. Translated: CASSLRAETDTQYF.

This clonotype has just a few counts. The rearrangement links TRBV14 to TRBJ1-5; D is undetermined. The CDR3 runs 13 residues. Germline CDR1 is SGHDN and CDR2 is FVKESK. The V end was cut by 0 bases, the J end by 7 bases, with 7 bases between. CDR3 region: CASSQDRVQPQHF. CDR3 nucleotides: TGTGCCAGCAGCCAAGATAGGGTACAGCCCCAGCATTTT. Variable domain in full (rest from reference TRBV14 and TRBJ1-5): EAGVTQFPSHSVIEKGQTVTLRCDPISGHDNLYWYRRVMGKEIKFLLHFVKESKQDESGMPNNRFLAERTGGTYSTLKVQPAELEDSGVYFCASSQDRVQPQHFGDGTRLSIL.

The chain joins TRBV24-1 to TRBJ2-2; no clear D gene. The V gene's germline CDR1 is KGHDR and CDR2 SFDVKD. The CDR3 totals 16 residues. V was pared by 4 bases and J by 1 base, with 12 bases between. The CDR3 DNA is TGTGCCACCAGTGAGTGGGTAGGGCTGAACACCGGGGAGCTGTTTTTT. This gives the protein CATSEWVGLNTGELFF.

The V and J genes are TRBV27 and TRBJ2-1; a weak D match, TRBD1 (7 bases). The CDR3 is 16 residues long. Trimming shortened V by 2 bases and J by 6 bases, and 17 bases separated the two germline ends. CDR1 is MNHEY and CDR2 is SMNVEV in the germline V gene (reference sequence). CDR3 region: CASSLSEEGAGNEQFF. In nucleotides, the CDR3 is TGTGCCAGCAGTTTAAGTGAGGAGGGGGCGGGCAATGAGCAGTTCTTC.

The J gene is TRBJ1-1, the V gene TRBV12-3 or TRBV12-4; D is unresolved. The length of the CDR3 is 13 residues. V lost 3 bases, J lost 1 base, and 6 bases lay in between. The CDR3 nucleotides are TGTGCCAGCAGTTTGTCCGAGAACACTGAAGCTTTCTTT. Its translation is CASSLSENTEAFF.

V and J are TRBV30 and TRBJ2-5, with a tentative D call TRBD1 (6 bases). Germline V gene sequence: CDR1 GTSNPN, CDR2 SVGIG (reference sequence). Trimming pared 2 bases from V and 2 bases from J, leaving 15 bases between. The CDR3 runs to 15 residues. CDR3 in amino acids: CAWSHTGQIQETQYF. The CDR3 DNA reads TGTGCCTGGAGTCACACCGGACAGATACAAGAGACCCAGTACTTC.

This clonotype was seen repeatedly, ten times or more. The chain carries TRBV12-3 or TRBV12-4 and TRBJ1-6; the D is unclear. This CDR3 is built from 15 residues. V lost 6 bases and J 6 bases, leaving 15 bases between the germline ends. CDR3 in amino acids: CASSSGPAPNSPLHF. DNA of the CDR3: TGTGCCAGCAGCTCAGGCCCAGCCCCTAATTCACCCCTCCACTTT.

This clonotype has just a few counts. The chain carries TRBV12-3 or TRBV12-4 and TRBJ2-3; 13 bases are shared with TRBD2. The length of the CDR3 is 16 residues. V was clipped by 4 bases and J by 3 bases; unmatched bases: 4. CDR3 amino acids: CASSWTSGSITDTQYF. The CDR3 nucleotides are TGTGCCAGCAGTTGGACTAGCGGGAGTATAACAGATACGCAGTATTTT.

This clonotype was observed a handful of times. The rearrangement links TRBV5-6 to TRBJ2-1; D not resolved. V dropped 4 bases and J dropped 9 bases, with 8 bases sitting between them. Germline lookup yields CDR1 SGHDT and CDR2 YYEEEE. The CDR3 is made up of 11 amino acids. For the CDR3, the DNA is TGTGCCAGCAGCGCCGTTTTTGAGCAGTTCTTC. It is translated as CASSAVFEQFF.

The chain uses TRBV19 and TRBJ2-1; 8 bases line up with TRBD2. The V and J ends lost 5 bases and 16 bases, in that order; junction bases with no gene match: 10. Per the germline V gene, CDR1 is LNHDA and CDR2 is SQIVND (reference sequence). The CDR3 extends over 12 amino acids. The CDR3 spells CASSSAGLVLFF. The CDR3 DNA reads TGTGCCAGTAGTTCCGCGGGACTAGTTCTTTTCTTC.

This clonotype was seen many times. The V and J genes are TRBV25-1 and TRBJ2-5; D is perhaps TRBD1 or TRBD2 (5 bases each). Germline CDR1 and CDR2: MGHDK and SYGVNS. This CDR3 contains 14 residues. The V end was cut by 4 bases, the J end by 1 base, with 10 bases between. CDR3 nucleotides: TGTGCCAGCAGTGTAATGGGGACCCAAGAGACCCAGTACTTC. This gives the protein CASSVMGTQETQYF. The full variable domain, in which reference TRBV25-1 and TRBJ2-5 provide the parts outside the CDR3, is EADIYQTPRYLVIGTGKKITLECSQTMGHDKMYWYQQDPGMELHLIHYSYGVNSTEKGDLSSESTVSRIRTEHFPLTLESARPSHTSQYLCASSVMGTQETQYFGPGTRLLVL.